Below are 28 T cell receptor beta chains sequenced from a single sample in a study of T cells in localized non-small cell lung cancer. Using immunoSEQ multiplex PCR, the repertoire was profiled, and TCRdb retains in-frame clones only, with some absent. This table has 20,000 to 25,000 clones, roughly 89% appearing once. The sequencing here drew on peripheral blood, taken before any cancer treatment. The origin of the receptors is a male donor aged 60 or over with stage I lung adenocarcinoma.

This chain uses TRBV9 with TRBJ2-7; D remains ambiguous. The germline V gene encodes CDR1 SGDLS and CDR2 YYNGEE. The CDR3 extends over 15 amino acids. Trimming cost V 0 bases and J 4 bases, with 14 bases left between them. The CDR3 spells CASSVDDTERYEQYF. The CDR3 DNA sequence: TGTGCCAGCAGCGTAGATGACACGGAGCGTTACGAGCAGTACTTC.

The rearrangement joins TRBV6-1 to TRBJ2-3; D gene unclear. CDR3 length equals 11 residues. Germline V lookup: CDR1 MNHNS, CDR2 SASEGT. V was trimmed by 5 bases and J by 9 bases, leaving 9 bases between them. The CDR3 DNA reads TGTGCCAGCAGTTACGGAGAAACGCAGTATTTT. This encodes CASSYGETQYF.

This chain connects TRBV6-1 to TRBJ1-1; the match to TRBD1 covers 7 bases. CDR3 length equals 15 residues. Germline CDR1 reads MNHNS; CDR2 reads SASEGT. J was trimmed by 1 base and V by 6 bases; bases with no gene match: 8. CDR3 sequence reads: CASRGVTGPNTEAFF. CDR3 coding DNA: TGTGCCAGCAGGGGGGTGACAGGGCCGAACACTGAAGCTTTCTTT.

The chain combines TRBV28 with TRBJ1-4; no clear D. Germline V gene lookup returns CDR1 MDHEN and CDR2 SYDVKM. Deletions cut 3 bases from V and 8 bases from J, with 16 bases between. This CDR3 is built from 15 residues. CDR3 sequence reads: CASSFPSGVGEKLFF. The CDR3 DNA follows: TGTGCCAGCAGTTTTCCGAGTGGGGTGGGGGAAAAACTGTTTTTT. The variable domain in full, with the rest retrieved from reference TRBV28 and TRBJ1-4, is DVKVTQSSRYLVKRTGEKVFLECVQDMDHENMFWYRQDPGLGLRLIYFSYDVKMKEKGDIPEGYSVSREKKERFSLILESASTNQTSMYLCASSFPSGVGEKLFFGSGTQLSVL.

This clone was found once. The CDR3 DNA is TGTGCCAGCAGCTTAAGTCTTGGGCGGGAGGTCATAGATACGCAGTATTTT. The encoded protein is CASSLSLGREVIDTQYF. The chain links TRBV7-9 to TRBJ2-3; 8 positions agree with TRBD2. Germline CDR1 SEHNR, CDR2 FQNEAQ (reference sequence). V lost 2 bases and J lost 5; bases outside the gene matches: 12. The CDR3 is 17 residues long. The complete variable domain, with remaining parts taken from reference TRBV7-9 and TRBJ2-3, reads DTGVSQNPRHKITKRGQNVTFRCDPISEHNRLYWYRQTLGQGPEFLTYFQNEAQLEKSRLLSDRFSAERPKGSFSTLEIQRTEQGDSAMYLCASSLSLGREVIDTQYFGPGTRLTVL.

This clone was observed a few times. The J gene is TRBJ2-5, the V gene TRBV5-4; perhaps D is TRBD1 or TRBD2 (6 bases each). Trimming removed 2 bases from V and 5 bases from J, with 10 bases in between. The CDR3 has 13 amino acids. Germline CDR1 and CDR2: SGHNT and YYREEE (reference sequence). The CDR3 sequence is CASSLQGGETQYF. The CDR3 nucleotides are TGTGCCAGCAGCTTACAGGGAGGCGAGACCCAGTACTTC. The whole variable domain, remainder taken from reference TRBV5-4 and TRBJ2-5, is ETGVTQSPTHLIKTRGQQVTLRCSSQSGHNTVSWYQQALGQGPQFIFQYYREEENGRGNFPPRFSGLQFPNYSSELNVNALELDDSALYLCASSLQGGETQYFGPGTRLLVL.

The rearrangement links TRBV7-2 to TRBJ2-5, with D possibly matching TRBD2 (7 bases). Between the trimmed V and J ends, which lost 1 base and 4 bases, there was a span of 13 bases. The CDR3 totals 15 residues. Germline V gene data show CDR1 as SGHTA and CDR2 as FQGNSA. The CDR3, as DNA: TGTGCCAGCAGCTTAGACCGGGGGGCTGGAGAGACCCAGTACTTC. Amino acid sequence: CASSLDRGAGETQYF.

This clone occurred a few times. This rearrangement joins TRBV4-1 to TRBJ1-4; D is unclear. Germline V gene data show CDR1 as MGHRA and CDR2 as YSYEKL. V lost 5 bases and J 7 bases, leaving 20 bases between the germline ends. The CDR3 is made up of 16 amino acids. CDR3 coding DNA: TGCGCCAGCAGCTCTCGTCCGGGCCCGCCCAGTGAAAAACTGTTTTTT. The encoded protein is CASSSRPGPPSEKLFF.

This clone turned up a few times. The gene calls are TRBV27 and TRBJ1-1, with D unresolved. The CDR3 loop spans 16 amino acids. The V gene's germline CDR1 is MNHEY and CDR2 SMNVEV (reference sequence). The V end lost 7 bases, the J end lost 10 bases, and 28 bases lay between the germline ends. CDR3 DNA sequence: TGTGCCAGCACCTCACTGGGTAGAGGGAGGTTCGGGAGAGCTTTCTTT. Its translation: CASTSLGRGRFGRAFF.

This clone was picked up a small number of times. The genes are TRBV5-6 and TRBJ2-7; no reliable D call. Trimming removed 0 bases from V and 3 bases from J, with 7 bases in between. The CDR3 consists of 13 residues. Germline-derived CDR1 and CDR2 are SGHDT and YYEEEE. CDR3 in DNA: TGTGCCAGCAGCTTGGTCGGTTTCTACGAGCAGTACTTC. Its translation: CASSLVGFYEQYF.

The chain combines TRBV2 with TRBJ1-6, with TRBD1 matching over 8 bases. The V segment lost 7 bases and the J segment 8 bases; nucleotides outside the gene matches: 13. CDR1 is SNHLY and CDR2 is FYNNEI in the germline V gene. The CDR3 runs to 16 residues. The CDR3 here is CASIRDRTIQDSPLHF. The DNA of the CDR3 is TGTGCCAGCATACGGGACAGGACGATACAGGATTCACCCCTCCACTTT.

This clone appeared a single time. This chain connects TRBV19 to TRBJ1-5, with D hard to call. The CDR3 sequence is 12 residues long. Germline loops: CDR1 LNHDA, CDR2 SQIVND (reference sequence). Trimming removed 5 bases from V and 6 bases from J, with 8 bases in between. The CDR3 region has the DNA TGTGCCAGTAGTTTATTGGGTCAGCCCCAGCATTTT. It specifies CASSLLGQPQHF.

This chain connects TRBV19 to TRBJ1-1, with D possibly TRBD1 on 6 matching bases. Trimming stripped 7 bases from V and 4 bases from J, with 22 bases between. Germline V gene data show CDR1 as LNHDA and CDR2 as SQIVND (reference sequence). The CDR3 is made up of 16 amino acids. The CDR3 DNA reads as TGTGCCAGTACGATCCTCCGGGACACCATAGGCACTGAAGCTTTCTTT. Protein product: CASTILRDTIGTEAFF.

The chain is built from TRBV5-8 and TRBJ2-7, with D perhaps given as TRBD1 or TRBD2 (6 bases each). Per the germline V gene, CDR1 is SGHTS and CDR2 is YDEGEE. V lost 0 bases to trimming and J lost 2 bases, with 18 bases between them. The CDR3 consists of 17 residues. The CDR3 reads CASSLVYRGGQTYEQYF. Here the CDR3 DNA reads TGTGCCAGCAGCTTGGTATATCGTGGGGGGCAGACCTACGAGCAGTACTTC. Together with reference TRBV5-8 and TRBJ2-7, the CDR3 gives the full variable domain: EAGVTQSPTHLIKTRGQQATLRCSPISGHTSVYWYQQALGLGLQFLLWYDEGEERNRGNFPPRFSGRQFPNYSSELNVNALELEDSALYLCASSLVYRGGQTYEQYFGPGTRLTVT.

V gene TRBV11-2 combines with J gene TRBJ1-1; D is unresolved. The CDR3 contains 13 residues. Trimming removed 0 bases from V and 5 bases from J, with 7 bases in between. CDR1 and CDR2 (germline): SGHAT, FQNNGV. The CDR3 region has the DNA TGTGCCAGCAGCTTAGAAAGGGATACTGAAGCTTTCTTT. Protein product: CASSLERDTEAFF.

This clone came up once. This chain's CDR3 is CASSLMGTTFTGELFF. CDR3 sequence (DNA): TGTGCCAGCAGCTTGATGGGGACTACCTTCACCGGGGAGCTGTTTTTT. V usage is TRBV5-4 and J usage is TRBJ2-2, with 7 bases that match TRBD2. Germline values: CDR1 SGHNT, CDR2 YYREEE (reference sequence). Trimming removed 1 base from V and 4 bases from J; junction bases left unmatched: 7. This CDR3 is 16 amino acids long.

The chain joins TRBV27 to TRBJ2-1, with D perhaps TRBD2 (5 bases). The V gene lost 5 bases and the J gene lost 6 bases, with 17 bases spanning the gap. The germline V gene has CDR1 MNHEY and CDR2 SMNVEV (reference sequence). This CDR3 region has 15 residues. The CDR3 nucleotides are TGTGCCAGCAGTCCCCGAGGGCCTACTTTCAATGAGCAGTTCTTC. It translates to CASSPRGPTFNEQFF.

This chain links TRBV7-2 with TRBJ1-4; D remains unclear. The CDR3 consists of 15 residues. Trimming removed 4 bases at V and 7 bases at J, with 16 bases between. The V gene's germline CDR1 is SGHTA and CDR2 FQGNSA. In DNA form, the CDR3 reads TGTGCCAGCAGCTCGAACGGGTTGCCCAGTGAAAAACTGTTTTTT. Protein: CASSSNGLPSEKLFF. Full variable domain (outside the CDR3, taken from reference TRBV7-2 and TRBJ1-4): GAGVSQSPSNKVTEKGKDVELRCDPISGHTALYWYRQSLGQGLEFLIYFQGNSAPDKSGLPSDRFSAERTGGSVSTLTIQRTQQEDSAVYLCASSSNGLPSEKLFFGSGTQLSVL.

The CDR3 DNA reads TGTGCCTGGAGCGCAACCGCTCAGACCCAGTACTTC. Amino acids: CAWSATAQTQYF. V and J are TRBV30 and TRBJ2-5; no clear D. Trimming cost V 3 bases and J 6 bases, with 11 bases left between them. This CDR3 has 12 residues. From germline, CDR1 is GTSNPN and CDR2 SVGIG (reference sequence).

Within the sample, this clone is medium-sized. This chain links TRBV6-4 with TRBJ2-2; D call uncertain. V gave up 3 bases and J gave up 2 bases, with 7 bases separating them. This CDR3 comprises 14 residues. The germline V gene has CDR1 MRHNA and CDR2 SNTAGT. DNA for the CDR3: TGTGCCAGCAGTGATGACGGTAACACCGGGGAGCTGTTTTTT. Its translation: CASSDDGNTGELFF.

The chain has TRBV6-5 and TRBJ2-5; TRBD2 agrees at 7 bases. CDR1 and CDR2 from the germline V gene are MNHEY and SVGAGI. The length of the CDR3 is 15 residues. Trimming took 5 bases from V and 1 from J; bases not matched to a gene: 7. This chain's CDR3 is CASSRLAAFQETQYF. The DNA of the CDR3 is TGTGCCAGCAGTAGACTAGCAGCCTTCCAAGAGACCCAGTACTTC.

The chain uses TRBV6-5 and TRBJ2-4; D might be TRBD1 or TRBD2, each matching 5 bases. CDR3 size: 14 residues. V was clipped by 5 bases and J by 8 bases, with 16 bases between them. Looked up from germline, CDR1 is MNHEY and CDR2 is SVGAGI. The chain's CDR3 is CASSPGRQRDIQYF. Written as DNA, the CDR3 is TGTGCCAGCAGTCCGGGACGCCAGAGGGACATTCAGTACTTC.

The rearrangement joins TRBV9 to TRBJ2-2, with D unclear. From germline, CDR1 is SGDLS and CDR2 YYNGEE. CDR3 length equals 14 residues. Trimming took 4 bases from V and 2 from J, leaving 9 bases between them. CDR3 loop: CASSTLGNTGELFF. CDR3 in DNA: TGTGCCAGCAGCACACTCGGCAACACCGGGGAGCTGTTTTTT.

The chain has TRBV5-1 and TRBJ2-3; unclear D gene. The CDR3 loop spans 15 amino acids. Germline V gene data show CDR1 as SGHRS and CDR2 as YFSETQ. Trimming left V 0 bases short and J 0 bases short, with 8 bases between. CDR3 residues: CASSLGGQSTDTQYF. CDR3 DNA: TGCGCCAGCAGCTTGGGAGGCCAAAGCACAGATACGCAGTATTTT.

The CDR3 DNA is TGTGCCAGCAGTTACTCGGCGACGATGGGCTACACCTTC. It translates to CASSYSATMGYTF. The V call is TRBV6-5, the J call TRBJ1-2; unclear D gene. Germline V lookup: CDR1 MNHEY, CDR2 SVGAGI. V was cut by 0 bases and J by 8 bases, with 10 bases left in between. The CDR3 sequence is 13 residues long.

The chain has TRBV7-8 and TRBJ2-6, with 9 positions matching TRBD2. The V gene end was trimmed by 6 bases and the J gene end by 4 bases; junction bases not matched to a gene: 7. The CDR3 contains 16 residues. Germline lookup yields CDR1 SGHVS and CDR2 FQNEAQ. The CDR3 region has the DNA TGTGCCAGCAGACTTAGCGGGAGTACAGGGGCCAACGTCCTGACTTTC. It is translated as CASRLSGSTGANVLTF.

The V gene is TRBV19, the J gene TRBJ1-5; no clear D gene. Germline V gene sequence: CDR1 LNHDA, CDR2 SQIVND (reference sequence). V dropped 0 bases and J dropped 5 bases, with 5 bases sitting between them. The CDR3 extends over 13 amino acids. The CDR3 nucleotides are TGTGCCAGTAGTATAGATCGAGATCAGCCCCAGCATTTT. Translating it yields CASSIDRDQPQHF.

The chain recombines TRBV10-3 with TRBJ1-3; 7 positions agree with TRBD1. After removal of 5 bases from V and 4 bases from J, the junction contained 11 bases not matched to a gene. The CDR3 sequence is 16 residues long. CDR1 is ENHRY and CDR2 is SYGVKD in the germline V gene. This CDR3 reads CAISIRAGTEGNTIYF. The CDR3 DNA reads TGTGCCATCAGTATCCGCGCCGGGACAGAGGGAAACACCATATATTTT.